A selection of T cell receptor beta chains follows, all from one sample in a study of T cells in Graves' hyperthyroidism and ophthalmopathy. TCRdb re-derived calls from the multiplex PCR reads in MiXCR, one entry per CDR3 protein. The table includes about 300,000 distinct CDR3 sequences, about 25% detected once. The sample comprised blood. The source is a man aged 40-49 years with Graves' hyperthyroidism that later progressed to Graves' ophthalmopathy. The CDR3 runs from the conserved cysteine through the conserved F or W. The D gene is left open where the match is weak. Clone sizes are given selectively: once, few, many, or a class where the clone is expanded.

d_call,j_call,clone_size,v_call,cdr3_aa,cdr3_nt
TRBD1,TRBJ2-6,many,TRBV20-1,CSARERTGVGVTSGANVLTF,TGCAGTGCTAGAGAACGCACAGGGGTTGGGGTTACAAGTGGGGCCAACGTCCTGACTTTC
NA,TRBJ1-5,NA,TRBV20-1,CSASAGNNQPQHF,TGCAGTGCTAGTGCGGGTAATAATCAGCCCCAGCATTTT
NA,TRBJ2-7,many,TRBV10-3,CAMSGSGPLREQYF,TGTGCCATGAGCGGGTCCGGGCCGCTTCGTGAGCAGTACTTC
NA,TRBJ2-5,many,TRBV7-3,CASSPDHGGTQYF,TGTGCCAGCAGCCCGGACCATGGAGGGACCCAGTACTTC
NA,TRBJ1-5,few,TRBV6-8,CATNQPQHF,TGTGCCACGAATCAGCCCCAGCATTTT
TRBD1,TRBJ2-7,many,TRBV24-1,CATSVGRGQGAYEQYF,TGTGCCACCAGTGTAGGTCGAGGACAGGGAGCCTACGAGCAGTACTTC
NA,TRBJ1-2,NA,TRBV30,CAWSVVSWGYTF,TGTGCCTGGAGTGTCGTGAGTTGGGGCTACACCTTC
TRBD1,TRBJ2-5,many,TRBV7-9,CASSHLTGQGKETQYF,TGTGCCAGCAGCCACCTAACGGGACAGGGAAAAGAGACCCAGTACTTC
TRBD2,TRBJ2-2,many,TRBV20-1,CSARVAGGSAGGELFF,TGCAGTGCTAGAGTGGCGGGAGGATCGGCGGGCGGGGAGCTGTTTTTT
NA,TRBJ1-1,many,TRBV29-1,CSVAHMAFF,TGCAGCGTTGCCCATATGGCTTTCTTT
NA,TRBJ2-7,many,TRBV2,CASSEAGKTLPYEQYF,TGTGCCAGCAGTGAAGCCGGGAAAACATTGCCCTACGAGCAGTACTTC
TRBD1,TRBJ1-6,many,TRBV6-1,CASIHSGQKNSPLHF,TGTGCCAGCATACACTCGGGACAGAAAAATTCACCCCTCCACTTT
NA,TRBJ1-1,many,TRBV11-2,CASSSRSSDSQNTEAFF,TGTGCCAGCAGCTCCCGATCAAGCGACAGTCAGAACACTGAAGCTTTCTTT
TRBD2,TRBJ2-7,many,TRBV12-3/TRBV12-4,CASSLLAGELEQYF,TGTGCCAGCAGTTTACTAGCGGGGGAGCTCGAGCAGTACTTC
NA,TRBJ2-7,NA,TRBV6-5,CASSYSAGMTYEQYF,TGTGCCAGCAGTTACTCGGCAGGGATGACCTACGAGCAGTACTTC
TRBD2,TRBJ2-7,NA,TRBV12-3/TRBV12-4,CASSYSSGRWTYEQYF,TGTGCCAGCAGTTACTCTAGCGGGAGATGGACCTACGAGCAGTACTTC
TRBD1,TRBJ2-2,many,TRBV19,CASSWDRGTGELFF,TGTGCCAGTAGTTGGGACAGGGGCACCGGGGAGCTGTTTTTT
NA,TRBJ2-5,many,TRBV6-1,CASRPDRETQYF,TGTGCCAGCAGACCCGACCGGGAGACCCAGTACTTC
NA,TRBJ1-3,many,TRBV12-3/TRBV12-4,CASSPDSGNTIYF,TGTGCCAGCAGTCCGGACTCTGGAAACACCATATATTTT
NA,TRBJ1-5,many,TRBV6-5,CASSYAGGSNQPQHF,TGTGCCAGCAGTTATGCGGGAGGTAGCAATCAGCCCCAGCATTTT
NA,TRBJ2-7,NA,TRBV6-2/TRBV6-3,CASRHTLLGRPYEQYF,TGTGCCAGCAGACACACCCTCCTGGGACGGCCCTACGAGCAGTACTTC
TRBD2,TRBJ2-2,many,TRBV11-2,CASSSTGTTETGELFF,TGTGCCAGCAGCTCAACCGGGACTACGGAGACCGGGGAGCTGTTTTTT
TRBD1,TRBJ1-2,many,TRBV5-5,CASSLGTGTNYGYTF,TGTGCCAGCAGCTTGGGGACAGGTACTAACTATGGCTACACCTTC
NA,TRBJ1-2,many,TRBV28,CASSKAGSGGNYGYTF,TGTGCCAGCAGCAAGGCGGGGTCGGGGGGAAACTATGGCTACACCTTC